This T cell receptor beta chain was obtained from a study of blood T cell repertoires in COVID-19. Looking at the study overall: Whether acute or convalescent, the COVID-19 samples came from the United States, Italy and Spain. From T cells, B-cell-depleted T cells, or PBMCs came the material, which was cDNA or gDNA.

As originally analysed: Amplifying reference gene primers gave estimates of nucleated cell counts. Sequencing was performed with immunoSEQ multiplex PCR; in TCRdb, only in-frame clones are kept and a portion is missing. V and J calls plus clone size are reproduced from that table; the DNA served to infer D and trimming. The table records 90,000 to 120,000 clones, 70% to 90% of them present only once. The CDR3 consists of 14 residues. Germline loops: CDR1 SGDLS, CDR2 YYNGEE. V lost 3 bases to trimming and J lost 0 bases, with 9 bases between them. The sample was peripheral blood. The chain is built from TRBV9 and TRBJ1-1; possibly TRBD1 for D (5 bases). This TCR was sampled from a man aged 45 to 65 with active or convalescent COVID-19. The CDR3 spells CASSATTVNTEAFF. The CDR3 region has the DNA TGTGCCAGCAGCGCCACGACAGTGAACACTGAAGCTTTCTTT.